This TCR beta chain was sequenced for a study of T cells after yellow fever vaccination. V was clipped by 3 bases and J by 3 bases, with 8 bases between them. The CDR3 spans 13 residues. Each CDR3 protein is one row after TCRdb ran MiXCR on the 5' RACE reads. The table records about 400,000 distinct CDR3 sequences, roughly 12% of them present only once. The sequence derives from a man between 18 and 35 years old who received the YFV17D yellow fever vaccine. The sequencing here drew on PBMCs, taken on the day of the first yellow fever vaccination. The gene calls are TRBV12-3 or TRBV12-4 and TRBJ1-1, with no clear D. The chain's CDR3 is CASSFGLDTEAFF. CDR3 DNA sequence: TGTGCCAGCAGTTTTGGCTTAGACACTGAAGCTTTCTTT.